The 21 T cell receptor beta chains in this list originate from one sample, sequenced in a study of blood T cell repertoires in COVID-19. This table comes from immunoSEQ multiplex PCR, and its TCRdb copy is limited to in-frame clones, with some not included. The repertoire holds approximately 300,000 clones, with about 85% as singletons. Specimen: PBMCs or T cells enriched from blood (not recorded which). The source of these receptors is a woman aged 25 to 39 who had recovered from COVID-19.

This clone was seen more than once but under ten times. The chain carries TRBV30 and TRBJ2-3, with D uncertain. From germline, CDR1 is GTSNPN and CDR2 SVGIG (reference sequence). V was cut by 4 bases and J by 6 bases, with 14 bases left in between. There are 13 residues in the CDR3. This chain's CDR3 is CAWTLRPGDTQYF. In DNA, the CDR3 is TGTGCCTGGACCCTTAGGCCCGGGGATACGCAGTATTTT.

The V call is TRBV30, the J call TRBJ2-3, with D possibly being TRBD1 (5 bases). Trimming stripped 1 base from V and 5 bases from J, with 13 bases between. Looked up from germline, CDR1 is GTSNPN and CDR2 is SVGIG (reference sequence). CDR3 length: 14 amino acids. CDR3 residues: CAWSGLTVGDTQYF. CDR3 in DNA: TGTGCCTGGAGTGGCCTGACAGTGGGAGATACGCAGTATTTT.

The chain is built from TRBV9 and TRBJ2-5; TRBD2 aligns across 8 bases. The trim removed 3 bases at V and 2 bases at J, leaving 6 bases unmatched. The germline V gene encodes CDR1 SGDLS and CDR2 YYNGEE. The CDR3 sequence is 15 residues long. As DNA, the CDR3 is TGTGCCAGCAGCGGGCGGGGGGCGGCACAAGAGACCCAGTACTTC. It yields the protein CASSGRGAAQETQYF.

The V gene is TRBV19, the J gene TRBJ1-2; D is ambiguous. The CDR3 covers 12 residues. CDR1 and CDR2 from the germline V gene are LNHDA and SQIVND (reference sequence). Between the trimmed V and J ends, which lost 6 bases and 2 bases, there was a span of 7 bases. CDR3 nucleotide sequence: TGTGCCAGTAGGACGGGGAACTATGGCTACACCTTC. Translation: CASRTGNYGYTF.

This chain's CDR3 is CASSERRSNTGELFF. For the CDR3, the DNA is TGTGCCAGCAGTGAACGGCGGTCGAACACCGGGGAGCTGTTTTTT. The chain has TRBV2 and TRBJ2-2; no clear D gene. Germline V gene data show CDR1 as SNHLY and CDR2 as FYNNEI. V shed 2 bases and J shed 0 bases, with 7 bases lying between them. The CDR3 loop spans 15 amino acids.

This chain uses TRBV2 with TRBJ1-4; D unclear. Germline lookup yields CDR1 SNHLY and CDR2 FYNNEI. Trimming removed 7 bases at V and 7 bases at J, with 13 bases between. The CDR3 sequence is 13 residues long. Here the CDR3 DNA reads TGTGCCAGCACCAACTTTGAGGGTGAAAAACTGTTTTTT. Translated, it gives CASTNFEGEKLFF.

The rearrangement links TRBV18 to TRBJ2-2, with 9 bases identical to TRBD2. Germline V gene data show CDR1 as KGHSH and CDR2 as LQKENI. This CDR3 comprises 17 residues. V was pared by 3 bases and J by 4 bases, with 9 bases of the junction left unmatched. CDR3 DNA: TGTGCCAGCTCACCCGAAACTAGCGGGCTGGGCACCGGGGAGCTGTTTTTT. Its protein product is CASSPETSGLGTGELFF.

This clone came up once. This chain connects TRBV4-1 to TRBJ1-2; D gene uncertain. The CDR3 totals 13 residues. The V end lost 3 bases, the J end lost 2 bases, and 7 bases lay between the germline ends. Per germline, CDR1 MGHRA and CDR2 YSYEKL. The CDR3 DNA sequence: TGCGCCAGCAGCCAGGGAGTAAACTATGGCTACACCTTC. Translating gives CASSQGVNYGYTF.

The V gene is TRBV30, the J gene TRBJ2-3; D remains ambiguous. V lost 0 bases and J lost 1, with 5 bases in between. This CDR3 is 13 amino acids long. CDR1 and CDR2 from the germline V gene are GTSNPN and SVGIG (reference sequence). This chain's CDR3 is CAWSVTGTDTQYF. CDR3 nucleotide sequence: TGTGCCTGGAGTGTCACGGGCACAGATACGCAGTATTTT.

J is TRBJ2-7 and V is TRBV5-1; 8 positions agree with TRBD1. The CDR3 has 15 residues. The germline V gene encodes CDR1 SGHRS and CDR2 YFSETQ. J gave up 2 bases and V 4 bases, and 8 bases lay outside the gene matches. The CDR3 region is CASSPGTGVTYEQYF. CDR3 bases: TGCGCCAGCAGCCCAGGGACAGGAGTTACCTACGAGCAGTACTTC.

V usage is TRBV6-5 and J usage is TRBJ1-2; 8 bases are a match to TRBD1. CDR3 length equals 14 residues. The germline V gene encodes CDR1 MNHEY and CDR2 SVGAGI. V was pared by 6 bases and J by 4 bases, with 7 bases of the junction left unmatched. The chain's CDR3 is CASRRTGPAYGYTF. CDR3 DNA sequence: TGTGCCAGCAGGCGGACAGGGCCAGCCTATGGCTACACCTTC.

The rearrangement joins TRBV7-2 to TRBJ1-2; D unresolved. V was pared by 1 base and J by 8 bases, with 20 bases between. Germline loops: CDR1 SGHTA, CDR2 FQGNSA. This CDR3 has 16 amino acids. CDR3 DNA: TGTGCCAGCAGCTTAGATGCGAGGCTGCGGACTGGCGGCTACACCTTC. It translates to CASSLDARLRTGGYTF.

V gene TRBV7-9 combines with J gene TRBJ2-1, with D maybe TRBD1 (5 bases). Trimming cost V 1 base and J 0 bases, with 7 bases left between them. The CDR3 contains 15 residues. Per germline, CDR1 SEHNR and CDR2 FQNEAQ (reference sequence). CDR3 sequence: CASSLGRVSYNEQFF. Here the CDR3 DNA reads TGTGCCAGCAGCTTAGGCAGGGTCTCCTACAATGAGCAGTTCTTC.

CDR3 bases: TGTGCCTGGGGGACAGGGACCCGAAATCAGCCCCAGCATTTT. Encoded protein: CAWGTGTRNQPQHF. The chain employs TRBV30 and TRBJ1-5; TRBD1 matches 9 bases. V shed 5 bases, J shed 4 bases, and the junction held 6 bases outside the gene matches. The CDR3 length is 14 residues. CDR1 is GTSNPN, CDR2 SVGIG, per germline (reference sequence).

This chain's CDR3 is CASSLGVGGETDTQYF. The DNA for the CDR3 is TGCGCCAGCAGCTTGGGCGTCGGGGGGGAAACAGATACGCAGTATTTT. This sequence joins TRBV5-1 and TRBJ2-3, with 8 bases lining up with TRBD2. The length of the CDR3 is 16 residues. CDR1 is SGHRS and CDR2 is YFSETQ in the germline V gene. Germline trimming cut 0 bases from V and 3 bases from J; bases unmatched to any gene: 6.

V gene TRBV5-1 combines with J gene TRBJ1-2, with 7 bases matching TRBD1. The trim removed 0 bases at V and 2 bases at J, leaving 1 base unmatched. This CDR3 is 14 amino acids long. Germline CDR1 reads SGHRS; CDR2 reads YFSETQ. CDR3 loop: CASSLGTGNYGYTF. In DNA form, the CDR3 reads TGCGCCAGCAGCTTGGGGACAGGAAACTATGGCTACACCTTC. The full variable domain, with the rest looked up from reference TRBV5-1 and TRBJ1-2, is KAGVTQTPRYLIKTRGQQVTLSCSPISGHRSVSWYQQTPGQGLQFLFEYFSETQRNKGNFPGRFSGRQFSNSRSEMNVSTLELGDSALYLCASSLGTGNYGYTFGSGTRLTVV.

V and J are TRBV10-3 and TRBJ1-1, with 9 positions matching TRBD1. Trimming removed 10 bases from V and 3 bases from J; junction bases left unmatched: 9. CDR1 and CDR2 from the germline V gene are ENHRY and SYGVKD. The CDR3 runs to 14 residues. CDR3 loop: CATTGTGRDTEAFF. The CDR3 coding sequence is TGTGCCACCACCGGGACAGGGAGGGACACTGAAGCTTTCTTT.

This clone has more than one count but fewer than ten. The CDR3 DNA reads as TGCAGTGCTAGTCGACAGGGAGACGAGCAGTACTTC. This gives the protein CSASRQGDEQYF. This chain uses TRBV20-1 with TRBJ2-7, with 7 bases identical to TRBD1. V was pared by 3 bases and J by 5 bases, with 4 bases of the junction left unmatched. There are 12 residues in the CDR3. CDR1 and CDR2 from the germline V gene are DFQATT and SNEGSKA (reference sequence).

This clone was seen just once. The junction departs from germline at one end; a sequencing error may be responsible. The chain couples TRBV7-7 to TRBJ1-1; D gene unclear. The CDR3 spans 13 residues. Germline V gene sequence: CDR1 SSHAT, CDR2 FNYEAQ (reference sequence). The CDR3 region has the DNA TGTGCTAGCAGCCCTAACAGGAACACTGAAGCTTTCTTT. Translating gives CASSPNRNTEAFF.

The V and J genes are TRBV5-1 and TRBJ2-2, with 10 nucleotides matching TRBD2. The CDR3 has 15 residues. Germline V gene lookup returns CDR1 SGHRS and CDR2 YFSETQ. Unmatched junction bases numbered 5, after V lost 4 bases and J lost 5 bases. CDR3 nucleotide sequence: TGCGCCAGCAGCCGGACTAGCGGAGGGACCGGGGAGCTGTTTTTT. It codes for CASSRTSGGTGELFF.

V gene TRBV23-1 combines with J gene TRBJ1-2; D is ambiguous. TRBV23-1 is flagged as an ORF with uncertain function. Trimming shortened V by 3 bases and J by 6 bases, and 17 bases separated the two germline ends. The CDR3 runs 15 residues. The CDR3 region is CASSHPAWKLDGYTF. The CDR3 region has the DNA TGCGCCAGCAGTCACCCCGCTTGGAAGCTAGATGGCTACACCTTC.